The rows below give T cell receptor beta chains drawn from one sample of a study of cytomegalovirus exposure and HLA in healthy donors. Sequencing used immunoSEQ multiplex PCR; TCRdb keeps in-frame clones, though not all of them. The sample yields 150,000 to 200,000 clones, around 87% seen once. The sequenced material came from PBMCs. The origin of the receptors is a woman aged 30 to 39 in good health and CMV-seronegative. The CDR3 runs from the conserved cysteine through the conserved F or W. A D gene is named only where the DNA matches it firmly. Expanded clones are given a class, and other clones once, few, many or no size at all.

>NA|NA|TRBV6-5|TRBJ2-1
TGTGCCAGTTCCCGGGGGGCGCCCTACAATGAGCAGTTCTTC
CASSRGAPYNEQFF
>NA|TRBD2|TRBV6-1|TRBJ2-3
TGTGCCAGCAGTAGTAGCGGGGGGGCCACAGATACGCAGTATTTT
CASSSSGGATDTQYF
>NA|NA|TRBV5-6|TRBJ1-4
TGTGCCAGCAGCTTTAGACAAACGGATTATAATGAAAAACTGTTTTTT
CASSFRQTDYNEKLFF
>NA|NA|TRBV6-5|TRBJ2-7
TGTGCCAGCAGTTACTCGAGACGGGTCTCATACGAGCAGTACTTC
CASSYSRRVSYEQYF
>NA|NA|TRBV2|TRBJ1-1
TGTGCCAGTATACCAGGAACGAACACTGAAGCTTTCTTT
CASIPGTNTEAFF
>NA|TRBD1|TRBV6-5|TRBJ1-1
TGTGCCAGCAGGGCCACACCTACAGGGGTCACTGAAGCTTTCTTT
CASRATPTGVTEAFF
>few|NA|TRBV25-1|TRBJ1-2
TGTGCCAGCCTATACAGGGTGGAGCGGCACTATGGCTACACCTTC
CASLYRVERHYGYTF
>NA|NA|TRBV6-1|TRBJ1-1
TGTGCCAGCAGACAGGCGACTGAAGCTTTCTTT
CASRQATEAFF
>NA|TRBD2|TRBV13|TRBJ2-3
TGTGCCAGCCGATTTTCAGCGGGGGGCGTGGATACGCAGTATTTT
CASRFSAGGVDTQYF
>NA|NA|TRBV7-8|TRBJ1-1
TGTGCCAGCAGCGCGTTTCTAGAGGATGCTGAAGCTTTCTTT
CASSAFLEDAEAFF
>once|TRBD1|TRBV6-5|TRBJ2-3
TGTGCCAGCAGGCGACAGGGTAGGACAGATACGCAGTATTTT
CASRRQGRTDTQYF
>once|NA|TRBV6-5|TRBJ1-1
TGTGCCAGCAGCCGTGGTGGGGGGGAAGGAGTTGAAGCTTTCTTT
CASSRGGGEGVEAFF
>NA|NA|TRBV19|TRBJ1-1
TGTGCCAGTAGTATTACAGGGAAGGGAACTGAAGCTTTCTTT
CASSITGKGTEAFF
>NA|NA|TRBV5-6|TRBJ1-2
TGTGCCAGCAGCTACCCTGGCTGGTTTTCCTATGGCTACACCTTC
CASSYPGWFSYGYTF
>NA|NA|TRBV16|TRBJ1-3
TGTGCCAGCAGCCAATCGCATACAGCTCACTCCTCTGGAAACACCATATATTTT
CASSQSHTAHSSGNTIYF
>once|TRBD2|TRBV6-5|TRBJ2-5
TGTGCCAGCAGTTACGGGGGGGGGAGTCAAGAGACCCAGTACTTC
CASSYGGGSQETQYF
>NA|TRBD1|TRBV18|TRBJ1-3
TGTGCCAGCTCACCATTCACACAAGGGGGCATTGGAAACACCATATATTTT
CASSPFTQGGIGNTIYF
>NA|NA|TRBV6-5|TRBJ2-7
TGTGCCAGCAGTTACGGGGCCCGGTACGAGCAGTACTTC
CASSYGARYEQYF
>NA|NA|TRBV19|TRBJ2-7
TGTGCCAGTACGAGTAGCTCCTACGAGCAGTACTTC
CASTSSSYEQYF
>NA|NA|TRBV11-2|TRBJ1-2
TGTGCCAGCAGCTTAGATCTGGGTGACAGCAACACCTTC
CASSLDLGDSNTF
>NA|TRBD2|TRBV6-1|TRBJ2-3
TGTACTCTAGCGGGGGGAGAATCAGATACGCAGTATTTT
CTLAGGESDTQYF
>NA|TRBD1|TRBV9|TRBJ1-5
TGTGCCAGCAGCGGAACAGGGGTCGGTCAGCCCCAGCATTTT
CASSGTGVGQPQHF
>NA|TRBD1|TRBV7-9|TRBJ2-7
TGTGCCAGCAGCGTAGGGACAGTTAACTACGAGCAGTACTTC
CASSVGTVNYEQYF
>NA|TRBD1|TRBV19|TRBJ1-2
TGTGCCAGTAGTACCTCCGACAGGGAGTTGGGGTGGACCTTC
CASSTSDRELGWTF
>NA|NA|TRBV27|TRBJ2-1
TGTGCCAGCGGGGGAGGAGAGCAGTTCTTC
CASGGGEQFF
>NA|NA|TRBV27|TRBJ1-1
TGTGCCAGCAGCGCATCCGGAGGAATGAACACTGAAGCTTTCTTT
CASSASGGMNTEAFF
>NA|TRBD2|TRBV4-2|TRBJ2-3
TGTGCCAGCAGCCAAGAGTCTAGCGGGGGGGCCGGTACAGATACGCAGTATTTT
CASSQESSGGAGTDTQYF
>NA|TRBD2|TRBV18|TRBJ2-7
TGTGCCAGCTCACCCGGGACTAGCGGCTACGAGCAGTACTTC
CASSPGTSGYEQYF
>NA|TRBD1|TRBV27|TRBJ2-7
TGTGCCAGCAGTCCGACAGGGGGCGCGGATGAGCAGTACTTC
CASSPTGGADEQYF
>NA|NA|TRBV7-9|TRBJ2-2
TGTGCCAGCAGCTCCAACGACCCTATGGAGGTCGCGAACACCGGGGAGCTGTTTTTT
CASSSNDPMEVANTGELFF
>NA|NA|TRBV4-1|TRBJ2-1
TGCGCCAGCAGCCAAGTGTATCTCAATGAGCAGTTCTTC
CASSQVYLNEQFF
>NA|TRBD1|TRBV4-3|TRBJ1-2
TGCGCCAGCAGCCAGGCCCGGACAGGGGTCTATGGCTACACCTTC
CASSQARTGVYGYTF
>NA|NA|TRBV15|TRBJ2-5
TGTGCCACCAGCAGACCGACAGCTAACTTCCCCCGACTTCACTTC
CATSRPTANFPRLHF
>NA|NA|TRBV7-8|TRBJ2-3
TGTGCCAGCAGCTTAGGAAGGGAAAGGGGGTATTTT
CASSLGRERGYF
>NA|TRBD1|TRBV4-2|TRBJ1-2
TGTGCCAGCAGCCAAGCCCGGACAGGGGGCTTCTATGGCTACACCTTC
CASSQARTGGFYGYTF
>few|NA|TRBV5-5|TRBJ2-2
TGTGCCAGCAGCCCTGGGGGAGGCTCAACCGGGGAGCTGTTTTTT
CASSPGGGSTGELFF
>many|NA|TRBV6-1|TRBJ2-7
TGTGCCAGCAGTGAGTCTGGGGGGACCACCTACGAGCAGTACTTC
CASSESGGTTYEQYF
>NA|TRBD1|TRBV9|TRBJ2-1
TGTGCCAGCAGCGACCCGGACAGGGGGCCGTCGGACAATGAGCAGTTCTTC
CASSDPDRGPSDNEQFF
>NA|NA|TRBV4-1|TRBJ1-1
TGCGCCAGCAGCCAAGGGGCCGCAGCGGGGTCCGGAGCTTTCTTT
CASSQGAAAGSGAFF
>NA|NA|TRBV27|TRBJ1-2
TGTGCCAGCAGGGGTTACACGACAGGCGTCAACTATGGCTACACCTTC
CASRGYTTGVNYGYTF
>NA|NA|TRBV18|TRBJ1-5
TGTGCCAGCTCACCCGGGGGGGGAACCGATCAGCCCCAGCATTTT
CASSPGGGTDQPQHF
>NA|TRBD1|TRBV27|TRBJ2-5
TGTGCCAGCAGTACCAGGGACAGGGGTAAAGAGACCCAGTACTTC
CASSTRDRGKETQYF
>NA|NA|TRBV7-7|TRBJ2-5
TGTGCTAGCAGCTTTTCGGTATCAGGTGGGGAGACCCAGTACTTC
CASSFSVSGGETQYF
>NA|NA|TRBV7-9|TRBJ2-7
TGTGCCAGCAGCTCAGCTGGGGCAGGGTTCTACGAGCAGTACTTC
CASSSAGAGFYEQYF
>NA|NA|TRBV5-4|TRBJ1-1
TGTGCCAGCAGCCCGGAAAAGCGGAACACTGAAGCTTTCTTT
CASSPEKRNTEAFF
>NA|TRBD2|TRBV6-6|TRBJ2-7
TGTGCCAGCAGTCATCCACTAGCGAGTTACGAGCAGTACTTC
CASSHPLASYEQYF
>NA|NA|TRBV7-8|TRBJ1-2
TGTGCCAGCAGCTTAGGCAGGGGCTATGGCTACACCTTC
CASSLGRGYGYTF
>NA|TRBD2|TRBV7-2|TRBJ2-3
TGTGCCAGCAGCTTAGAACTACTAGCGGGGAGTGAGTATTTT
CASSLELLAGSEYF
>NA|TRBD1|TRBV19|TRBJ1-2
TGTGCCAGTAGTAAGGGACAGAAAACTGACTATGGCTACACCTTC
CASSKGQKTDYGYTF
>NA|TRBD1|TRBV7-8|TRBJ1-6
TGTGCCAGCAGCCAAATGGTCGGACAGGGTTTCCTTTCACCCCTCCACTTT
CASSQMVGQGFLSPLHF
>NA|TRBD1|TRBV5-1|TRBJ1-1
TGCGCCAGCAGCTTGGTAGGACAGGGGAACACTGAAGCTTTCTTT
CASSLVGQGNTEAFF
>NA|TRBD1|TRBV5-1|TRBJ2-7
TGCGCCAGCAGCTTGGCCAGGGACAGGGGAACCTACGAGCAGTACTTC
CASSLARDRGTYEQYF